This T cell receptor (beta chain) stems from a study of blood T cell repertoires in COVID-19. Some clones are missing from TCRdb's copy, which holds only in-frame ones; the method was immunoSEQ multiplex PCR. Counted here are some 210,000 clones, about 84% occurring once; the ten biggest clones make up 3.5% to 4.5%. This clone appeared a single time. The source is a man aged 25-45 years with acute COVID-19. The sequencing sample was made of PBMCs or T cells enriched from blood (not recorded which).

The CDR3 sequence: CASSFDSLNTEAFF. As DNA, the CDR3 is TGTGCCAGCAGCTTCGACAGCTTGAACACTGAAGCTTTCTTT. The rearrangement links TRBV5-6 to TRBJ1-1, with a weak D call TRBD1 (5 bases). V was clipped by 2 bases and J by 0 bases, with 8 bases between them. The CDR3 runs to 14 residues. Germline V gene data show CDR1 as SGHDT and CDR2 as YYEEEE.